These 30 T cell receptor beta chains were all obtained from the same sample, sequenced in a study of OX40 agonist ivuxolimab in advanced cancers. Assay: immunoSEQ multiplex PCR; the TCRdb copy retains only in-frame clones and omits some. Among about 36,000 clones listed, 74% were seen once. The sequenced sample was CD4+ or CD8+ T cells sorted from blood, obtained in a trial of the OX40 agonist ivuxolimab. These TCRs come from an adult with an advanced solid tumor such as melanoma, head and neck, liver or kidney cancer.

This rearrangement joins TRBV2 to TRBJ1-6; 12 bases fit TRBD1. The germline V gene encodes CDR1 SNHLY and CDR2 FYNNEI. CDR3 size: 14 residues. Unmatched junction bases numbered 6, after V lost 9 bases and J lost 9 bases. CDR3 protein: CARTGTGGGSPLHF. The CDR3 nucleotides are TGTGCCAGGACCGGGACAGGGGGCGGTTCACCCCTCCACTTT.

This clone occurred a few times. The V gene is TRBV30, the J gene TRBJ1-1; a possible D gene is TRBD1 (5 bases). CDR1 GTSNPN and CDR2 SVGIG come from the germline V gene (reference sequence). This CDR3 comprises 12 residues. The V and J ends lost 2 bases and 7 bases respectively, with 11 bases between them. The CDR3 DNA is TGTGCCTGGAGTATATCAGGGTTTGAAGCTTTCTTT. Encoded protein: CAWSISGFEAFF.

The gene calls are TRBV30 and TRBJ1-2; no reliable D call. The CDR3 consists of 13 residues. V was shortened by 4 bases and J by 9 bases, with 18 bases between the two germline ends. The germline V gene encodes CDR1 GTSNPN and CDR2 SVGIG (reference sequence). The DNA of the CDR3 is TGTGCCTGGATCACTACTTCCTTCACTCGCTACACCTTC. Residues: CAWITTSFTRYTF.

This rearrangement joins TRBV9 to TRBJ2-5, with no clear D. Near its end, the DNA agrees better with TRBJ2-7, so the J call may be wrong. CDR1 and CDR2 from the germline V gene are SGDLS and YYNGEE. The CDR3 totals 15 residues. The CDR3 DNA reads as TGTGCCAGCAGCGTAGCCCCTAACCCTACCTACGAGCAGTACTTC. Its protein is CASSVAPNPTYEQYF.

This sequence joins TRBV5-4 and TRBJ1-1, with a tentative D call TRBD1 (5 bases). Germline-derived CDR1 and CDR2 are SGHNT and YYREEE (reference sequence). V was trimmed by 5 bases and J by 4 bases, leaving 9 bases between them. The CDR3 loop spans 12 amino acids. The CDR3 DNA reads TGTGCCAGCAGTCCAGGGACCACTGAAGCTTTCTTT. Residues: CASSPGTTEAFF.

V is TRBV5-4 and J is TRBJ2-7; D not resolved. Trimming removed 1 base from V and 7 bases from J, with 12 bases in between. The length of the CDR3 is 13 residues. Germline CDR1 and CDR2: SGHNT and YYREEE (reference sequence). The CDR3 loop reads CASSLSLRGEQYF. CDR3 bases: TGTGCCAGCAGCTTGAGTTTGCGTGGTGAGCAGTACTTC.

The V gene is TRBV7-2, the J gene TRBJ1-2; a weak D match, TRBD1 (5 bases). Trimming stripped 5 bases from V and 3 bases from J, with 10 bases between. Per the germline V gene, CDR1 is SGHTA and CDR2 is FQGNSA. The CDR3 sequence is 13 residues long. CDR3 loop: CASSGTGYYGYTF. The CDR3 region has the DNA TGTGCCAGCAGCGGAACAGGCTACTATGGCTACACCTTC.

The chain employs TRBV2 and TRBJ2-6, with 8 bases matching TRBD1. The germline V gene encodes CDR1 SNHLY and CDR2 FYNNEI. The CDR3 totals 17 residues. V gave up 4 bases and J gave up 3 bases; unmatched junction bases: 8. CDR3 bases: TGTGCCAGCAGTGCTGGCAGGGGGCAAGGTGGGGCCAACGTCCTGACTTTC. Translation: CASSAGRGQGGANVLTF.

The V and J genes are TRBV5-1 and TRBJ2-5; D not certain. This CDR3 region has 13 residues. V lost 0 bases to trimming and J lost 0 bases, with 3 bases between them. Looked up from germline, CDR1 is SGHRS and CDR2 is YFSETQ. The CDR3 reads CASSLGYQETQYF. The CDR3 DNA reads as TGCGCCAGCAGCTTGGGGTACCAAGAGACCCAGTACTTC.

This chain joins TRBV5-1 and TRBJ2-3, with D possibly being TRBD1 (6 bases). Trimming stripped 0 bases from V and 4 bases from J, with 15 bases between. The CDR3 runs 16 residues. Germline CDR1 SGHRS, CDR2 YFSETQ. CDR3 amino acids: CASSLGGTHGADTQYF. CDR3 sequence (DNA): TGCGCCAGCAGCTTGGGGGGGACACACGGAGCAGATACGCAGTATTTT.

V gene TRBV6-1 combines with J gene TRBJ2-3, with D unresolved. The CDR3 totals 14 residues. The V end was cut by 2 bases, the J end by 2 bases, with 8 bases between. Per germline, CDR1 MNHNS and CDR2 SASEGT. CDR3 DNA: TGTGCCAGCAGTGAACGAGGAGACACAGATACGCAGTATTTT. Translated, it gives CASSERGDTDTQYF.

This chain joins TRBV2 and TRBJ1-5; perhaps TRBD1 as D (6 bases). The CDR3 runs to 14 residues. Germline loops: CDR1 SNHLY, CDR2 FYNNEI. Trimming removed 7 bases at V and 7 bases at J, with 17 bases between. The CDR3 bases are TGTGCCAGCAACCTAATCCACAGGGTCCAGCCCCAGCATTTT. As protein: CASNLIHRVQPQHF.

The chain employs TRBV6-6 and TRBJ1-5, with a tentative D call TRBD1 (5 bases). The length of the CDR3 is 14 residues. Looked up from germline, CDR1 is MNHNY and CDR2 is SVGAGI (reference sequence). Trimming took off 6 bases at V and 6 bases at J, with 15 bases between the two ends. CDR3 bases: TGTGCCAGCAGAGGGACGACCTGGGGTCAGCCCCAGCATTTT. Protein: CASRGTTWGQPQHF.

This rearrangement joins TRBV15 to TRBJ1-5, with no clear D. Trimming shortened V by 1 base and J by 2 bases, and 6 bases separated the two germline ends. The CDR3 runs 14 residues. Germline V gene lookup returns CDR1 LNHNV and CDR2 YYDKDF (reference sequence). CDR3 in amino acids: CATSRGGRNQPQHF. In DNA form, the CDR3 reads TGTGCCACCAGCAGAGGGGGTCGCAATCAGCCCCAGCATTTT.

The CDR3 here is CASSLTPGTSGGNEQFF. The CDR3 region has the DNA TGCGCCAGCAGCTTGACACCCGGGACTAGCGGGGGGAATGAGCAGTTCTTC. This rearrangement joins TRBV5-1 to TRBJ2-1; 15 bases line up with TRBD2. J lost 7 bases, V lost 1 base, and 6 bases had no gene match. The germline V gene has CDR1 SGHRS and CDR2 YFSETQ. The length of the CDR3 is 17 residues.

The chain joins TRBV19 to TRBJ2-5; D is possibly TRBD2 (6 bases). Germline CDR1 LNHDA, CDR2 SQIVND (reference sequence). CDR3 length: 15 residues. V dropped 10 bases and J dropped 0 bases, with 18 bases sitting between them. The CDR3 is CATSPGLGYQETQYF. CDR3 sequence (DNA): TGTGCCACCTCCCCGGGACTCGGGTACCAAGAGACCCAGTACTTC.

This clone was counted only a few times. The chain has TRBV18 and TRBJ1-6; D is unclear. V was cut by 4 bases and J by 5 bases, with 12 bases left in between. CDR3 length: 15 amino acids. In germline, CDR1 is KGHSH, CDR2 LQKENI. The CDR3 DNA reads TGTGCCAGCTCACTAAACGGCCAAGATAATTCACCCCTCCACTTT. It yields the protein CASSLNGQDNSPLHF.

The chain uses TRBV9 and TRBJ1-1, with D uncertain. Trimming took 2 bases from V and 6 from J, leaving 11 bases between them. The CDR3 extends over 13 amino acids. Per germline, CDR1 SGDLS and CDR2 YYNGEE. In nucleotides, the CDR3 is TGTGCCAGCAGCGTCTTTTCCGAAGCTGAAGCTTTCTTT. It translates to CASSVFSEAEAFF.

The CDR3 loop reads CASSLRQAPTEAFF. The DNA of the CDR3 is TGTGCCAGCAGCTTAAGGCAGGCCCCCACTGAAGCTTTCTTT. The chain has TRBV5-6 and TRBJ1-1, with D unresolved. Trimming took off 2 bases at V and 4 bases at J, with 12 bases between the two ends. Germline lookup yields CDR1 SGHDT and CDR2 YYEEEE. CDR3 length: 14 amino acids.

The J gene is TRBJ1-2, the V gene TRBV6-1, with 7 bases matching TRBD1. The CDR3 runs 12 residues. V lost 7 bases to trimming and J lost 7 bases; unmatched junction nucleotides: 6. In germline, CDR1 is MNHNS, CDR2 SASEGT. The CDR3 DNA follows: TGTGCCAGCAACATTGCAGGGGGTGGCTACACCTTC. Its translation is CASNIAGGGYTF.

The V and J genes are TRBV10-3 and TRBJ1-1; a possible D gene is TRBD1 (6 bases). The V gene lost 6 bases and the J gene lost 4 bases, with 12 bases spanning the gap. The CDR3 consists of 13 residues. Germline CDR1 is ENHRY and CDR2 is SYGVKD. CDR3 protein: CAIRPTGATEAFF. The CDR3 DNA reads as TGTGCCATCAGGCCTACGGGGGCCACTGAAGCTTTCTTT.

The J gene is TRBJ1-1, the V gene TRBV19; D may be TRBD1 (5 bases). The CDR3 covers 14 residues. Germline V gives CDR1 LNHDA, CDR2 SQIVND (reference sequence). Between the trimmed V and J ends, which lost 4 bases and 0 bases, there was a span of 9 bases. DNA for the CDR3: TGTGCCAGTAGTACCGGGACGGTGAACACTGAAGCTTTCTTT. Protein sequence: CASSTGTVNTEAFF.

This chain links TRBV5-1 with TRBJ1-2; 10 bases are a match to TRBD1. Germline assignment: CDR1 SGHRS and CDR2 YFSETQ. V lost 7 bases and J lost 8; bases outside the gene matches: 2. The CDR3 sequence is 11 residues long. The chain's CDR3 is CASWGQGGYTF. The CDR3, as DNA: TGCGCCAGCTGGGGACAGGGGGGCTACACCTTC.

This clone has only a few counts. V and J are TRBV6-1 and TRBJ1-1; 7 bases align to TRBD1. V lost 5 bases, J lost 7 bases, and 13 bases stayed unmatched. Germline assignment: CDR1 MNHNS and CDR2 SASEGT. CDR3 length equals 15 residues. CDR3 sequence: CASSPRDSTPNEAFF. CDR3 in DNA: TGTGCCAGCAGTCCCCGGGACAGTACCCCTAATGAAGCTTTCTTT.

The CDR3 region has the DNA TGTGCCAGCAGTTCTGACCGGAGCTCTGGGGCCAACGTCCTGACTTTC. This codes for CASSSDRSSGANVLTF. The gene calls are TRBV9 and TRBJ2-6; D unclear. Germline V lookup: CDR1 SGDLS, CDR2 YYNGEE. This CDR3 region has 16 residues. The V gene lost 5 bases and the J gene lost 0 bases, with 12 bases spanning the gap.

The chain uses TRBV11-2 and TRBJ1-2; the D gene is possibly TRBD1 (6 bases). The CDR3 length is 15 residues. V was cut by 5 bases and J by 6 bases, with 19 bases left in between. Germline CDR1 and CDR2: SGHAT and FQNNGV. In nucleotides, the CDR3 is TGTGCCAGCAGCCAGGTTAGGGGGGGGAGACATGGCTACACCTTC. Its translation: CASSQVRGGRHGYTF.

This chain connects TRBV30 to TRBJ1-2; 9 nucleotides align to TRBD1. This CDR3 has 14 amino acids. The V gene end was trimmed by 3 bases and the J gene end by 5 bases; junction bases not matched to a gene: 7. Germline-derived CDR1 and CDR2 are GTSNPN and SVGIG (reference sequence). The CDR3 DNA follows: TGTGCCTGGAGGACCCCGGGACAGGGTTATGGCTACACCTTC. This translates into CAWRTPGQGYGYTF.

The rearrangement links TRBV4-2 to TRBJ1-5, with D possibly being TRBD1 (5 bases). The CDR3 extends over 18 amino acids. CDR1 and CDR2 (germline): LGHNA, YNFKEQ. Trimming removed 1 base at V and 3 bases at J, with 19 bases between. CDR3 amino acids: CASSQVMGTRDDNQPQHF. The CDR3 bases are TGTGCCAGCAGCCAAGTAATGGGGACGAGGGATGACAATCAGCCCCAGCATTTT.

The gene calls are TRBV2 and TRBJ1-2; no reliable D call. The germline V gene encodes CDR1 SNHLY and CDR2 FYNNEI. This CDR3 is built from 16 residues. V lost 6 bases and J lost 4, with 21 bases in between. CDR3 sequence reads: CASRAPSQPSLYGYTF. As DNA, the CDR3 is TGTGCCAGCAGGGCCCCCTCACAGCCCAGTCTCTATGGCTACACCTTC.

This CDR3 reads CASSPKETGTRYNEQFF. For the CDR3, the DNA is TGTGCCAGCTCACCGAAGGAGACCGGGACTAGATACAATGAGCAGTTCTTC. This chain links TRBV18 with TRBJ2-1, with 8 bases fitting TRBD2. J gave up 4 bases and V 3 bases, and 11 bases lay outside the gene matches. Germline CDR1 KGHSH, CDR2 LQKENI. CDR3 size: 17 residues.